A single sample gave rise to the 18 T cell receptor beta chains below, sequenced in a study of beta chain features in type 1 diabetes. Regarding the study as a whole: Moderately but significantly shorter TCRB CDR3s were found in Type 1 diabetes patients in all four CD4+ subsets.

The whole isolated RNA underwent reverse transcription, so sequencing captured expressed TCRB transcripts. Measured with immunoSEQ multiplex PCR; TCRdb has only the in-frame clones, and not every one. The data contain about 360,000 clones, over 9.5% of them seen just once; the ten biggest clones take up 0.0095% to 0.011%. The antigens for these receptors are not known. Sequencing was performed on naive CD4+ T cells from blood. These receptors all come from a woman aged 18-29 years with type 1 diabetes.

This chain joins TRBV30 and TRBJ2-3; tentatively, D is TRBD2 (5 bases). CDR1 GTSNPN and CDR2 SVGIG come from the germline V gene (reference sequence). V gave up 0 bases and J gave up 4 bases, with 8 bases separating them. The CDR3 runs 13 residues. The CDR3 protein is CAWSVGGPDTQYF. CDR3 in DNA: TGTGCCTGGAGTGTGGGCGGGCCAGATACGCAGTATTTT.

There are a few counts of this clone. The gene calls are TRBV7-2 and TRBJ2-7, with unresolved D. Germline CDR1 reads SGHTA; CDR2 reads FQGNSA. The CDR3 contains 15 residues. The ends were cut back, 7 bases at V and 2 bases at J, with 18 bases in the middle. In DNA form, the CDR3 reads TGTGCCAGCAACTCTTGGAGACTGCCTCCCTACGAGCAGTACTTC. It is translated as CASNSWRLPPYEQYF.

This clone was recorded a few times. The J gene is TRBJ2-7, the V gene TRBV7-9; perhaps TRBD1 as D (6 bases). Germline V gene sequence: CDR1 SEHNR, CDR2 FQNEAQ (reference sequence). Trimming took 4 bases from V and 7 from J, leaving 14 bases between them. CDR3 length: 13 residues. The CDR3 sequence: CASSWDTVREQYF. The CDR3 DNA follows: TGTGCCAGCAGCTGGGACACCGTGAGGGAGCAGTACTTC. Combining the CDR3 with reference TRBV7-9 and TRBJ2-7 gives the whole variable domain DTGVSQNPRHKITKRGQNVTFRCDPISEHNRLYWYRQTLGQGPEFLTYFQNEAQLEKSRLLSDRFSAERPKGSFSTLEIQRTEQGDSAMYLCASSWDTVREQYFGPGTRLTVT.

This clone was observed a handful of times. The chain couples TRBV28 to TRBJ1-4; D might be TRBD1 (6 bases). Per the germline V gene, CDR1 is MDHEN and CDR2 is SYDVKM. The V gene lost 6 bases and the J gene lost 11 bases, with 16 bases spanning the gap. This CDR3 region has 13 residues. The CDR3 nucleotides are TGTGCCAGCAGCTCCTTCGGGGGGGCGAAACTGTTTTTT. Translated, it gives CASSSFGGAKLFF.

CDR3 DNA: TGTGCCAGCAGCTTAGGACAGGGGGCCCCTTACTTC. It codes for CASSLGQGAPYF. The chain carries TRBV13 and TRBJ2-4; 9 positions agree with TRBD1. The CDR3 totals 12 residues. Trimming took 0 bases from V and 16 from J; bases not matched to a gene: 4. The germline V gene encodes CDR1 PRHDT and CDR2 FYEKMQ (reference sequence).

This chain links TRBV5-4 with TRBJ2-2, with 8 bases aligning to TRBD2. J was trimmed by 4 bases and V by 4 bases; bases with no gene match: 6. Germline V gene data show CDR1 as SGHNT and CDR2 as YYREEE (reference sequence). This CDR3 is 15 amino acids long. The DNA for the CDR3 is TGTGCCAGCAGCACCGGGACTAGTTCCACCGGGGAGCTGTTTTTT. This sequence encodes CASSTGTSSTGELFF.

The genes are TRBV7-9 and TRBJ2-3; 7 nucleotides line up with TRBD1. This CDR3 is 12 amino acids long. Trimming took 8 bases from V and 1 from J; bases not matched to a gene: 0. CDR1 is SEHNR, CDR2 FQNEAQ, per germline (reference sequence). The CDR3 nucleotides read TGTGCCAGCGACAGGGGCACAGATACGCAGTATTTT. This gives the protein CASDRGTDTQYF.

In this sample, this clone turned up a few times. The chain couples TRBV5-1 to TRBJ1-4; 8 bases agree with TRBD1. The CDR3 totals 15 residues. The germline V gene has CDR1 SGHRS and CDR2 YFSETQ. Unmatched junction bases numbered 3, after V lost 5 bases and J lost 0 bases. CDR3 bases: TGCGCCAGCAGTCCACAGGGGGCAACTAATGAAAAACTGTTTTTT. It encodes CASSPQGATNEKLFF.

This clone showed up just a few times. This chain joins TRBV27 and TRBJ1-1; D is unresolved. V lost 1 base and J lost 6, with 9 bases in between. The V gene's germline CDR1 is MNHEY and CDR2 SMNVEV (reference sequence). There are 13 residues in the CDR3. CDR3 region: CASSLFPQAEAFF. The CDR3 DNA reads TGTGCCAGCAGTTTATTCCCCCAGGCTGAAGCTTTCTTT.

This clone was detected only a few times. The rearrangement links TRBV10-3 to TRBJ1-5; D possibly corresponds to TRBD1 (5 bases). V was shortened by 2 bases and J by 6 bases, with 11 bases between the two germline ends. The CDR3 is made up of 14 amino acids. From germline, CDR1 is ENHRY and CDR2 SYGVKD. CDR3 in DNA: TGTGCCATCAGTGAGAGGGGCGGGAGTCAGCCCCAGCATTTT. It translates to CAISERGGSQPQHF.

The V and J genes are TRBV5-4 and TRBJ2-3; TRBD1 might be the D (5 bases). Germline CDR1 SGHNT, CDR2 YYREEE (reference sequence). The CDR3 is 14 residues long. Trimming took 0 bases from V and 0 from J, leaving 5 bases between them. This CDR3 reads CASSLGTSTDTQYF. CDR3 in DNA: TGTGCCAGCAGCTTGGGGACAAGCACAGATACGCAGTATTTT.

This chain joins TRBV29-1 and TRBJ1-1; perhaps TRBD1 as D (5 bases). The CDR3 totals 14 residues. Germline V CDR1 and CDR2: SQVTM, ANQGSEA. V lost 5 bases and J lost 0, with 13 bases in between. For the CDR3, the DNA is TGCAGCGTTCGGCAGGGAAACATGAACACTGAAGCTTTCTTT. Amino acid sequence: CSVRQGNMNTEAFF.

This clone was seen a handful of times. This chain uses TRBV1 with TRBJ1-3; the table's D call, TRBD1, has no DNA check behind it. TRBV1 is a recognized pseudogene. The CDR3 loop spans 15 amino acids. CDR3 nucleotide sequence: TGCACCAGCAGCTGCCGGACAGGGCATGGAAACACCATATATTTT. Its translation: CTSSCRTGHGNTIYF.

The V call is TRBV4-1, the J call TRBJ1-2; D call uncertain. There are 15 residues in the CDR3. Germline V gene data show CDR1 as MGHRA and CDR2 as YSYEKL. The V end lost 0 bases, the J end lost 7 bases, and 15 bases lay between the germline ends. DNA of the CDR3: TGCGCCAGCAGCCAAGAGAGAGGGAACTCACGTGGCTACACCTTC. This sequence encodes CASSQERGNSRGYTF.

This clone was seen a few times. The chain links TRBV28 to TRBJ2-1, with no clear D. Trimming shortened V by 3 bases and J by 9 bases, and 9 bases separated the two germline ends. This CDR3 spans 12 amino acids. Germline V gives CDR1 MDHEN, CDR2 SYDVKM. The CDR3 loop is CASSFLIGEQFF. In DNA, the CDR3 is TGTGCCAGCAGTTTCTTGATCGGTGAGCAGTTCTTC.

The chain is built from TRBV7-9 and TRBJ2-5; D is unclear. Trimming took off 7 bases at V and 1 base at J, with 7 bases between the two ends. The CDR3 consists of 12 residues. Germline V CDR1 and CDR2: SEHNR, FQNEAQ (reference sequence). The CDR3 sequence: CASTAGQETQYF. In DNA form, the CDR3 reads TGTGCCAGCACCGCCGGCCAAGAGACCCAGTACTTC.

The chain uses TRBV10-3 and TRBJ2-7; TRBD2 matches 10 bases. The V gene's germline CDR1 is ENHRY and CDR2 SYGVKD. The CDR3 has 13 residues. The V segment lost 10 bases and the J segment 3 bases; nucleotides outside the gene matches: 6. In DNA form, the CDR3 reads TGTGCCAGCAGCGGGGGGGCCGTCTACGAGCAGTACTTC. Encoded protein: CASSGGAVYEQYF.

This clone was detected a few times. The chain uses TRBV10-3 and TRBJ2-3, with D maybe TRBD1 (6 bases). The germline V and J ends were trimmed by 0 bases and 10 bases, with 11 bases remaining between them. The length of the CDR3 is 13 residues. Looked up from germline, CDR1 is ENHRY and CDR2 is SYGVKD. The CDR3: CAISESEGVAQYF. DNA of the CDR3: TGTGCCATCAGTGAGTCTGAGGGGGTTGCGCAGTATTTT.